This TCR beta chain was profiled in a study of shared clonotypes between healthy human individuals. General study results and limits: Larger estimated richness was generally recorded for naive subsets relative to memory subsets.

V dropped 9 bases and J dropped 5; count of bases not matched to a gene: 10. The CDR3 covers 14 residues. Germline CDR1 is WNHNN and CDR2 is SYGVQD (reference sequence). In regard to this clone: Its target is not known.

On sorted subsets, replicate PCRs used about 0.2 ug DNA, or about 30,000 T cell genomes. Using immunoSEQ multiplex PCR, the repertoire was profiled, and TCRdb retains in-frame clones only, with some absent. The table includes fewer than 200,000 clones, approximately 92% detected once. Donors comprised healthy HIV-negative adults lacking recent acute infections or vaccinations. The sequence was collected from a woman in her twenties or thirties in good health. The rearrangement uses TRBV10-1 and TRBJ2-7; 10 bases are shared with TRBD1. The sequenced material came from naive CD4+ T cells sorted from blood. The subset denotes: CD45RA+ positively selected. CDR3 in amino acids: CARAGTGDMNEQYF. CDR3 nucleotides: TGCGCCAGAGCGGGGACAGGGGACATGAACGAGCAGTACTTC.